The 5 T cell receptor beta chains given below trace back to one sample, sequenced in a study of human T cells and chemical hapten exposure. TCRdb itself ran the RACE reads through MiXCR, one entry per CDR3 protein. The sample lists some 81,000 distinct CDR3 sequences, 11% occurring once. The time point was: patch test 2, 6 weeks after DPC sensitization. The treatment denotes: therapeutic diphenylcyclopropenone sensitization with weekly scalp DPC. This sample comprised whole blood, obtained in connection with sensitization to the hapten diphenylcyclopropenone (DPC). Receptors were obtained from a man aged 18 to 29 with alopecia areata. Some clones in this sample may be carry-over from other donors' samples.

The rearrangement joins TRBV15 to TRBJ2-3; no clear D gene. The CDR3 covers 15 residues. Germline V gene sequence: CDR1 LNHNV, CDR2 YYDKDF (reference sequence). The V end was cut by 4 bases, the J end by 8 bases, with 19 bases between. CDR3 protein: CATSNLDRLTRTQYF. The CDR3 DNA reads TGTGCCACCAGCAATCTGGACCGCCTAACCCGTACGCAGTATTTT.

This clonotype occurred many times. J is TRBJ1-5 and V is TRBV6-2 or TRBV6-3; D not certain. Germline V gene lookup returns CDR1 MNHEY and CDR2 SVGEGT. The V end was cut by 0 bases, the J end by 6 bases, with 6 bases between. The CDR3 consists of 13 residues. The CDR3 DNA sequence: TGTGCCAGCAGTTACTCGGGAGTTCAGCCCCAGCATTTT. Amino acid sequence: CASSYSGVQPQHF.

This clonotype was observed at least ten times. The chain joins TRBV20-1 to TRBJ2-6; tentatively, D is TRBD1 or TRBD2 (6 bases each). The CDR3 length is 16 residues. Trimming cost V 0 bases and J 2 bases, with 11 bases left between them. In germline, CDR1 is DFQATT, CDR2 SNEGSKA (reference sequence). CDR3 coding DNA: TGCAGTGCTAGAGATAAGGGGGGCGCTGGGGCCAACGTCCTGACTTTC. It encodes CSARDKGGAGANVLTF.

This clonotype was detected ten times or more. The CDR3 is CASSPTDSGNTIYF. The DNA of the CDR3 is TGTGCCAGCAGTCCCACGGACTCTGGAAACACCATATATTTT. This chain connects TRBV2 to TRBJ1-3; the D is unclear. Looked up from germline, CDR1 is SNHLY and CDR2 is FYNNEI. The CDR3 is 14 residues long. The V and J ends lost 5 bases and 0 bases respectively, with 8 bases between them.

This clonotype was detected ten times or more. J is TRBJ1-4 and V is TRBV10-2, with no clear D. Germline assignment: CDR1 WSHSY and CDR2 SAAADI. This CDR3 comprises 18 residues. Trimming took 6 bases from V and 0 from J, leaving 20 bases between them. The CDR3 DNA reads TGCGCCAGCAGATCAGGAGCACCTGAAATAACAACTAATGAAAAACTGTTTTTT. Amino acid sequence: CASRSGAPEITTNEKLFF.